The clone carrying this T cell receptor beta chain was counted a single time. Its antigen is not identified. Trimming left V 10 bases short and J 5 bases short, with 12 bases between. Looked up from germline, CDR1 is ENHRY and CDR2 is SYGVKD. There are 11 residues in the CDR3. The data originate from a study of cytomegalovirus exposure and HLA in healthy donors. Whole-study results and caveats: Reportedly, diagnosis of cytomegalovirus status by the classifier showed high specificity and sensitivity. Cytomegalovirus association was listed for about 150 TCR beta chains. In vitro testing confirmed a few CMV-associated chains as specific for CMV antigens.

Only in-frame clones appear in the TCRdb table, and some are missing; sequencing was by immunoSEQ multiplex PCR. The sample lists about 280,000 clones; about 86% were seen once. Donors were drawn from the approximately 130-subject validation cohort, separate from the approximately 670-subject first cohort. This receptor was obtained from a woman under 30 in good health and CMV-seronegative. The rearrangement uses TRBV10-3 and TRBJ2-7, with D unresolved. Sample: PBMCs. The CDR3 sequence is CATPSVDEQYF. For the CDR3, the DNA is TGTGCCACCCCCTCGGTCGACGAGCAGTACTTC.